The 8 T cell receptor beta chains reported below all come from one sample, sequenced in a study of T-cell reconstitution after alpha-beta-depleted transplantation in children. The TCRbeta library was prepared with unique molecular identifiers. TCRdb independently ran MiXCR on the PCR reads; one entry per CDR3 protein. In the table there are about 360,000 distinct CDR3 sequences, about an eighth of which are singletons. Sequences were derived from PBMCs, sampled from the stem cell graft. Receptors originate from a human donor who donated a stem cell graft to a child with Fanconi anemia.

The gene calls are TRBV27 and TRBJ1-2; D possibly corresponds to TRBD1 (5 bases). This CDR3 has 14 residues. Trimming removed 5 bases from V and 8 bases from J, with 18 bases in between. Germline V gene sequence: CDR1 MNHEY, CDR2 SMNVEV (reference sequence). CDR3 in DNA: TGTGCCAGCAGTCCACCCGGGACCCGGGGCGGCTACACCTTC. Protein: CASSPPGTRGGYTF.

The sample holds a few counts of this clonotype. This rearrangement joins TRBV25-1 to TRBJ2-3; perhaps TRBD2 as D (6 bases). The CDR3 covers 13 residues. Germline V lookup: CDR1 MGHDK, CDR2 SYGVNS. The V and J ends lost 6 bases and 4 bases respectively, with 11 bases between them. The CDR3 DNA is TGTGCCAGCAGCCTCACGGGGGCAGATACGCAGTATTTT. This translates into CASSLTGADTQYF.

This clonotype was observed many times. This chain links TRBV4-3 with TRBJ2-1, with 7 bases that match TRBD2. The CDR3 runs 17 residues. Germline-derived CDR1 and CDR2 are LGHNA and YSLEER. Losses at the gene ends were 0 bases for V and 9 bases for J; bases not matched to a gene: 14. CDR3 in amino acids: CASSQDPRAGEPGEQFF. CDR3 sequence (DNA): TGCGCCAGCAGCCAAGATCCCCGGGCGGGGGAACCGGGTGAGCAGTTCTTC.

This chain uses TRBV6-2 or TRBV6-3 with TRBJ1-1; 8 nucleotides agree with TRBD1. The CDR3 has 12 residues. V lost 10 bases to trimming and J lost 6 bases; unmatched junction nucleotides: 7. The germline V gene has CDR1 MNHEY and CDR2 SVGEGT. The CDR3 nucleotides are TGTGCCACGGACAGGGCAGCTTCTGAAGCTTTCTTT. Translated, it gives CATDRAASEAFF.

The chain joins TRBV4-3 to TRBJ1-2, with a possible D match to TRBD1 (5 bases). This CDR3 is 14 amino acids long. Per the germline V gene, CDR1 is LGHNA and CDR2 is YSLEER. V was shortened by 1 base and J by 8 bases, with 14 bases between the two germline ends. The CDR3 DNA reads as TGCGCCAGCAGCCAAGCCCGCCCAGGGTGGGGCTACACCTTC. This sequence encodes CASSQARPGWGYTF.

J is TRBJ1-1 and V is TRBV12-3 or TRBV12-4; D may be TRBD1 (5 bases). Trimming removed 7 bases at V and 6 bases at J, with 18 bases between. The CDR3 runs to 14 residues. CDR3 residues: CASTLALGGAEAFF. The CDR3 coding sequence is TGTGCCAGCACCCTGGCTCTTGGGGGGGCTGAAGCTTTCTTT.

This clonotype was observed many times. The gene calls are TRBV7-2 and TRBJ2-2; D tentatively fits TRBD1 or TRBD2 (5 bases each). Trimming stripped 0 bases from V and 7 bases from J, with 15 bases between. Germline V gives CDR1 SGHTA, CDR2 FQGNSA. The CDR3 consists of 16 residues. The CDR3 DNA is TGTGCCAGCAGCTTAGCCGGGACGAGGCAGGTCGGGGAGCTGTTTTTT. Translation gives CASSLAGTRQVGELFF.

The chain has TRBV28 and TRBJ2-7; 7 bases align to TRBD1. With 6 bases clipped from V and 3 bases from J, the junction kept 8 bases outside the gene matches. Looked up from germline, CDR1 is MDHEN and CDR2 is SYDVKM. The CDR3 runs 14 residues. The CDR3 loop is CASRKTGAGYEQYV. The CDR3 bases are TGTGCCAGCAGAAAAACAGGGGCTGGCTACGAGCAGTACGTC.